This T cell receptor (beta chain) was recorded in a study of blood T cell repertoires in COVID-19 (dated by TCRdb to the early 2020s). Background on the whole study: Samples covering the acute and convalescent phases of COVID-19 were provided by collaborators in the United States, Italy and Spain. The prospective study material was composed of cDNA or gDNA derived from T cells, B-cell-depleted T cells, or PBMCs. Subjects who had been exposed to COVID-19, were actively infected with it, or had recovered from it provided the deeply sampled blood TCRbeta repertoires that made up the dataset. The repertoires were made available in a free public database intended to serve as a resource for research on the immune response to SARS-CoV-2. The samples were drawn from the first 160 participants of the ongoing ImmuneRACE study and from some 1,300 subjects provided by 6 global collaborators. Sample metadata almost always included a de-identified subject ID, COVID-19 status, age in years and sex. Where available, HLA class I and class II types were taken from metadata supplied by the sample provider and were not determined by assay-based typing.

The immunoSEQ Assay, a bias-controlled multiplex PCR, was used to amplify TCRbeta CDR3 regions from genomic DNA. The study's own analysis went as follows. Nucleated cell counts per sample were estimated from amplification of reference gene primers within the assay. To quantify the absolute abundance of each unique TCRbeta CDR3 rearrangement, sequence reads were collapsed and filtered. Productive Simpson clonality was computed per sample as the square root of Simpson's diversity index over productive rearrangements. TCRdb provides this immuneACCESS table in a form limited to in-frame rearrangements. Some clones are lacking; in checked studies, under half of them reflect an unresolved V gene, and why the rest are absent is not known. The DNA gave D and trimming, while V, J and clone size come from that table. Within this sample are 55,000 to 75,000 clones, with roughly 80% of them counted one time only. Approximately 20% of the sample comes from the top ten.

V is reduced by 1 base and J by 5 bases, leaving a spacing of 21 bases between them. CDR3 length: 17 amino acids, cysteine to phenylalanine. Only CDR3 DNA is held: 51 bases, read in frame from base 1. The germline V gene provides CDR1 MGHRA and CDR2 YSYEKL. As concerns this clone: The clone's antigen remains unknown. No quality values exist for individual bases; no much larger clone is one base distant.

Results the study describes overall, beyond this receptor: Clinical and demographic metadata were provided uncurated, with the amount varying by source and participant.

Collaborating institutions collected whole blood in K2EDTA tubes following their own protocols. Collaborator samples were shipped for TCRbeta analysis as frozen whole blood, isolated PBMCs, or DNA extracted from either sample type. This chain joins TRBV4-1 to TRBJ2-7; TRBD2 could be the D gene, as 7 bases match. The sample taken for sequencing was peripheral blood. The receptor was derived from a man aged 60-69 years with acute or convalescent COVID-19. The sequenced DNA: TGCGCCAGCAGCCAAGGACTCGAGGGGGAGGGCCTCGACGAGCAGTACTTC. Its protein product is CASSQGLEGEGLDEQYF.